Listed below are T cell receptor beta chains from one sample, sequenced in a study of cytomegalovirus exposure and HLA in healthy donors. Produced via immunoSEQ multiplex PCR; TCRdb's table is partial and in-frame only. The sample contains about 200,000 clones, 70% to 85% of which appear only once. Sequencing was performed on PBMCs. The receptors here all came from a boy aged 2 to 9 in good health and CMV-seronegative. CDR3s include the opening cysteine and the closing phenylalanine or tryptophan. D genes are given only for firm matches. Not all rows give a size; the values are once, few, many and, for expanded clones, a class.

TRBV5-1,.,.,TRBJ2-2,TGCGCCAGCAGCTGGGTTTCAGGGGTCACCGGGGAGCTGTTTTTT,CASSWVSGVTGELFF
TRBV5-1,.,.,TRBJ1-2,TGCGCCAGCAGCTTCGCCTTCGGACAGTTCAACTATGGCTACACCTTC,CASSFAFGQFNYGYTF
TRBV7-9,TRBD1,.,TRBJ1-2,TGTGCCAGCAGCTCGGTAGACAGGGCAGGTTATGGCTACACCTTC,CASSSVDRAGYGYTF
TRBV7-3,TRBD2,once,TRBJ2-1,TGTGCCAGCAGCGGGGGGACTAGCACCTACAATGAGCAGTTCTTC,CASSGGTSTYNEQFF
TRBV6-6,.,.,TRBJ1-1,TGTGCCAGCAGTTACCGGGGTTCGAACACTGAAGCTTTCTTT,CASSYRGSNTEAFF
TRBV2,TRBD2,.,TRBJ2-2,TGTGCCAGCAGGTTGGGGACTAGAACCGGGGAGCTGTTTTTT,CASRLGTRTGELFF
TRBV11-3,.,.,TRBJ2-2,TGTGCCAGCAGCGCCGGGCCCGGGACACAGAACACCGGGGAGCTGTTTTTT,CASSAGPGTQNTGELFF
TRBV5-1,.,.,TRBJ2-1,TGCGCCAGCAGCTTGTCAGGGGCAGGTGAGCAGTTCTTC,CASSLSGAGEQFF
TRBV4-2,.,.,TRBJ2-3,TGTGCCAGCAGCCACCCCCTGGGGAGGAGGGGGGGTCCTGGCACAGATACGCAGTATTTT,CASSHPLGRRGGPGTDTQYF
TRBV7-3,.,.,TRBJ2-2,TGTGCCAGCAGCCCAAGGGCCGACAGATACACCGGGGAGCTGTTTTTT,CASSPRADRYTGELFF
TRBV5-1,TRBD2,.,TRBJ2-3,TGCGCCAGCAGCTTAGGCGGGGGGGAGTCTAGCACAGATACGCAGTATTTT,CASSLGGGESSTDTQYF
TRBV7-2,TRBD1,.,TRBJ2-7,TGTGCCAGCAGCTCCCCTTTTAGGGGGCCCCCCCCGTTAAACACCGAGCAGTACTTC,CASSSPFRGPPPLNTEQYF
TRBV6-5,.,.,TRBJ1-2,TGTGCCACCGGGCGGGGAGGGAATAATGGCTACACCTTC,CATGRGGNNGYTF
TRBV7-2,TRBD2,.,TRBJ2-5,TGTGCCAGCAGCTTTTATGCGGGGGACCAAGAGACCCAGTACTTC,CASSFYAGDQETQYF
TRBV7-9,.,.,TRBJ1-5,TGTGCCAGCAGCTTAGCGGGGGGTAGCAATCAGCCCCAGCATTTT,CASSLAGGSNQPQHF
TRBV7-2,TRBD1,.,TRBJ2-5,TGTGCCAGCAGCTTTCAGGGGGCCCAAGAGACCCAGTACTTC,CASSFQGAQETQYF
TRBV19,.,.,TRBJ1-5,TGTGCCAGTAAAGGGGGACTATTGAGCAATCAGCCCCAGCATTTT,CASKGGLLSNQPQHF
TRBV7-2,TRBD2,.,TRBJ2-3,TGTGCCAGCAGCTTAGTATCCAGCGGGGCGGGCACAGATACGCAGTATTTT,CASSLVSSGAGTDTQYF
TRBV2,.,.,TRBJ2-3,TGTGCCAGCAGTGAAGTGAGCGGTGGGACAGATACGCAGTATTTT,CASSEVSGGTDTQYF
TRBV5-5,.,.,TRBJ2-1,TGTGCCAGCAGGTTAACTTCACCAACCTACAATGAGCAGTTCTTC,CASRLTSPTYNEQFF
TRBV15,.,.,TRBJ2-7,TGTGCCACCAGCAGAGATCCGGGACTCAACTACGAGCAGTACTTC,CATSRDPGLNYEQYF
TRBV13,TRBD2,few,TRBJ2-7,TGTGCCAGCAGCGAGAGCGGGGCCTCCTCCTACGAGCAGTACTTC,CASSESGASSYEQYF
TRBV19,.,once,TRBJ1-5,TGTGCGTCCAGGGCGGAGGGGCAGCCCCAGCATTTT,CASRAEGQPQHF
TRBV7-9,TRBD2,.,TRBJ2-1,TGTGCCGGCAGCTTATACGGGGGGACTCTGGCATCCTACAATGAGCAGTTCTTC,CAGSLYGGTLASYNEQFF
TRBV27,TRBD1,.,TRBJ2-5,TGTGCCAGCAGTACGGACAGGGCTGAGACCCAGTACTTC,CASSTDRAETQYF
TRBV7-2,TRBD2,.,TRBJ2-3,TGTGCCAGCAGCTTAGCTAGCGGGGGGGCAGGGGATACGCAGTATTTT,CASSLASGGAGDTQYF
TRBV5-1,TRBD1,.,TRBJ2-1,TGCGCCAGCAGCCGGGACAGGGATGAGCAGTTCTTC,CASSRDRDEQFF
TRBV30,TRBD2,few,TRBJ2-1,TGTGCCTGGAGAGGACATGCCCGGGACTACCTCCACAATGAGCAGTTCTTC,CAWRGHARDYLHNEQFF